The 5 T cell receptor beta chains below all came from one sample that was sequenced in a study of CD8 T cells in Susac syndrome. The RNA, roughly 0.45 to 1 ug, was put through reverse transcription using random hexamers. TCRdb recomputed calls from the immunoSEQ multiplex PCR reads with MiXCR, one row per CDR3 protein. Found here are approximately 190,000 distinct CDR3 sequences, around 95% of them singletons; the top ten hold approximately 0.1%. Sample: CD4+ T cells from PBMCs. Receptor source: a human donor with Susac syndrome.

The CDR3 DNA reads as TGTGCCAGCAGCCAATCGGAAGAGACCCAGTACTTC. Its protein is CASSQSEETQYF. This sequence joins TRBV3-1 and TRBJ2-5; no clear D gene. Trimming cost V 2 bases and J 3 bases, with 4 bases left between them. Germline-derived CDR1 and CDR2 are LGHDT and YNNKEL (reference sequence). CDR3 length equals 12 residues.

V and J are TRBV12-3 or TRBV12-4 and TRBJ2-6, with D possibly matching TRBD1 (6 bases). Trimming took 6 bases from V and 0 from J, leaving 15 bases between them. This CDR3 spans 17 amino acids. In DNA, the CDR3 is TGTGCCAGCAGCCCGACAGGACTTTTCTCTGGGGCCAACGTCCTGACTTTC. This encodes CASSPTGLFSGANVLTF.

V gene TRBV19 combines with J gene TRBJ1-5, with D unclear. Trimming left V 2 bases short and J 0 bases short, with 11 bases between. Germline-derived CDR1 and CDR2 are LNHDA and SQIVND (reference sequence). The CDR3 runs 16 residues. The CDR3 DNA is TGTGCCAGTAGTATACTCGGCGTGAATAGCAATCAGCCCCAGCATTTT. Protein sequence: CASSILGVNSNQPQHF.

The V call is TRBV20-1, the J call TRBJ1-1, with TRBD1 identical over 8 bases. Per germline, CDR1 DFQATT and CDR2 SNEGSKA (reference sequence). V lost 4 bases, J lost 1 base, and 8 bases stayed unmatched. The CDR3 has 15 residues. CDR3 region: CSAIDRGRSNTEAFF. The CDR3 region has the DNA TGCAGTGCTATTGACAGGGGCCGATCGAACACTGAAGCTTTCTTT.

V and J are TRBV27 and TRBJ2-7; TRBD2 matches at 13 bases. Germline assignment: CDR1 MNHEY and CDR2 SMNVEV (reference sequence). Trimming removed 5 bases from V and 7 bases from J; junction bases left unmatched: 11. This CDR3 is 16 amino acids long. CDR3 in DNA: TGTGCCAGCAGTCCCCGACTAGCGGGGGGTTCTTGGGAGCAGTACTTC. Residues: CASSPRLAGGSWEQYF.